This T cell receptor (beta chain) emerged from a study of T cell responses to AZD1222 COVID-19 vaccine. Generated by immunoSEQ multiplex PCR, the TCRdb table keeps only in-frame clones and is missing some. The table records around 130,000 clones, 89% of them present only once. Comment on this clone: The target antigen is unknown.

Study results and limitations: The peak T cell response came first, and repertoires were sampled only after it. Reportedly, nearly half the spike-specific TCRs target unmutated variant regions.

The clonotype comes from an adult who received the AZD1222 COVID-19 vaccine. The starting material was peripheral blood, obtained 28 days after the second AZD1222 dose.

CDR3 nucleotides: TGTGCCAGCAACGGACAGGGTTTCCAGCCCCAGCATTTT. It encodes CASNGQGFQPQHF. V and J are TRBV5-8 and TRBJ1-5; TRBD1 agrees at 8 bases. This CDR3 region has 13 residues. The germline V gene has CDR1 SGHTS and CDR2 YDEGEE. V dropped 6 bases and J dropped 7; count of bases not matched to a gene: 6.